This T cell receptor beta chain was retrieved from a study of T-cell memory formation after mild COVID-19. Across the whole study: TCR clusters were mostly donor specific.

Constant-segment primers served in 5'RACE that generated TCR alpha and TCR beta cDNA libraries bearing sample barcodes and UMIs. TCRdb re-derived calls from the 5' RACE reads in MiXCR, one entry per CDR3 protein. The sample lists about 400,000 distinct CDR3 sequences, about a sixth occurring once. Notes on the study in general: Cross-reactive memory seemingly joined, as some responding clones were found in pre-infection memory. A second wave expanding day 15 to 37 was CD4+-biased; contracting clones were balanced.

The length of the CDR3 is 15 residues. With 5 bases clipped from V and 0 bases from J, the junction kept 3 bases outside the gene matches. Germline V gene sequence: CDR1 GTSNPN, CDR2 SVGIG (reference sequence). As for this clonotype: What it recognizes is unknown.

The sequenced material came from PBMCs or a T cell subset sorted from them (not recorded which). The genes are TRBV30 and TRBJ2-5, with 13 bases fitting TRBD2. The receptor comes from a man aged 18 to 30 who had mild COVID-19 (a few samples of this study predate the infection). Cell type and time point are not known. Here the CDR3 reads CAWRTSGGYQETQYF. The CDR3 bases are TGTGCCTGGCGGACTAGCGGGGGTTACCAAGAGACCCAGTACTTC.